The clone carrying this TCR beta chain was detected many times. Its antigen is unidentified. For the second PCR, which ran for roughly 7 to 11 cycles, a sample-barcoded 5' primer and a J-beta primer mix were used. A tag from a template-switch adaptor with 12 random nucleotides marked each cDNA molecule. TCRdb re-called the 5' RACE reads with MiXCR, one entry per CDR3 protein. In the table there are about a million distinct CDR3 sequences, roughly two fifths of which are singletons. This record belongs to a study of blood T cells in healthy people across ages. The overall study: When template switching was applied, about one barcoded beta molecule was captured per two T cells. Notes on the study in general: Unsorted PBMC material precluded a definitive naive versus antigen-experienced comparison.

This CDR3 comprises 17 residues. Germline V gene data show CDR1 as SGHAT and CDR2 as FQNNGV. J lost 0 bases, V lost 7 bases, and 7 bases had no gene match. The V call is TRBV11-2, the J call TRBJ2-3; TRBD2 matches at 13 bases. What was sequenced was blood. The sequence was collected from a man aged 18 to 30 in good health. For the CDR3, the DNA is TGTGCCAGCACCCGGACTAGCGGGGGACCAAGCACAGATACGCAGTATTTT. Translation: CASTRTSGGPSTDTQYF.